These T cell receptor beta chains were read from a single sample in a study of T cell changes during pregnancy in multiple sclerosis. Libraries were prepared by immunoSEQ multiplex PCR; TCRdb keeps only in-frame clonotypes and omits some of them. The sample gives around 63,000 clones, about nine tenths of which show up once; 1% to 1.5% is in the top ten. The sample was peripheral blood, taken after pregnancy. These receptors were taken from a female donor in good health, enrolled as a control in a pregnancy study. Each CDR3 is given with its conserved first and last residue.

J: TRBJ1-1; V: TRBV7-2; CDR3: CASSFGAGRGTEAFF
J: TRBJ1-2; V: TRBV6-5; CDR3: CASSLTGGDYGYTF
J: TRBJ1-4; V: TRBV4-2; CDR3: CASSRTDNEKLFF
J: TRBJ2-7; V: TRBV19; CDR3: CASSGQTRGKGYEQYF
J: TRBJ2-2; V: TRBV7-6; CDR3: CASSADRVGTPTGELFF
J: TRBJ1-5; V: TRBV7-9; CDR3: CASSLQGISQPQHF
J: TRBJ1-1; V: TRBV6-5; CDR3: CASSPGTGTTEAFF
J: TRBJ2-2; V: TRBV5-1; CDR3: CASSFLRGPSGELFF
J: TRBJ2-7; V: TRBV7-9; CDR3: CASSLVDSQLREQYF
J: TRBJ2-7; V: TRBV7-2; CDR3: CASSWISTGAEQYF
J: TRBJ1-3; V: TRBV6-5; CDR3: CASSYGGAGSGNTIYF
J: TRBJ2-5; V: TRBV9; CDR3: CASSEGQGYQETQYF
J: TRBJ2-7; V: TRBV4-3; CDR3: CASSQDRGREQYF
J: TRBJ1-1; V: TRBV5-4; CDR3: CASSLDRGNTEAFF
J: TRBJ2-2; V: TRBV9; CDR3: CASSLLNTGELFF
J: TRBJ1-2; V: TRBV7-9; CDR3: CASSLSRVHGYTF
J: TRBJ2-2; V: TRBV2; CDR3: CASSEIGGRNTGELFF
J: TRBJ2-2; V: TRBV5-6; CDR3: CASSFGQGVTGELFF
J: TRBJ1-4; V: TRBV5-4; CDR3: CASSLFGVEEKLFF
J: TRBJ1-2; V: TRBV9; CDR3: CASSRGNYGYTF
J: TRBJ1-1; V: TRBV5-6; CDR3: CASSLLSTAVNTEAFF
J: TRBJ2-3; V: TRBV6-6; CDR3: CASRRDRTVNTQYF
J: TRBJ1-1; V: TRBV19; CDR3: CASSITQGAEAFF
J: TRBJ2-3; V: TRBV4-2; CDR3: CASSQPPAGGQADTQYF
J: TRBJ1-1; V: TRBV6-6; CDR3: CASSSIQAWEAFF
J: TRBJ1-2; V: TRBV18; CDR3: CATTGDIAYGYTF
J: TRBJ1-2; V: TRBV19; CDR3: CATERVWQGNYGYTF
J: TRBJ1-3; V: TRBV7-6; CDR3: CASSLFWTASSGNTIYF
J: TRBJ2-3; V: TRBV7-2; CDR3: CASSLEVAGRTDTQYF
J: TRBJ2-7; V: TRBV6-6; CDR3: CASTGGPYEQYF
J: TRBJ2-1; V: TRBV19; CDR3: CASRNRGSSYNEQFF
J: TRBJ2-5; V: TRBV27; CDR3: CASKASGELETQYF
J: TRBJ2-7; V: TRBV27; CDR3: CASSLRTGSSYEQYF
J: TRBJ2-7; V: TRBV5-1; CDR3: CASSLGQGAYEQYF